One and the same sample provided the 22 T cell receptor beta chains below, sequenced in a study of cytomegalovirus exposure and HLA in healthy donors. Generated by immunoSEQ multiplex PCR, the TCRdb table keeps only in-frame clones and is missing some. Of tens of thousands of clones listed, around 94% are singletons. The sample consisted of PBMCs. Source of these receptors: a man aged 18 to 30 in good health and CMV-seronegative.

The J gene is TRBJ2-2, the V gene TRBV4-1; 7 bases are a match to TRBD2. This CDR3 comprises 15 residues. Germline assignment: CDR1 MGHRA and CDR2 YSYEKL. V lost 6 bases, J lost 4 bases, and 8 bases stayed unmatched. This CDR3 reads CASSQEGRVTGELFF. CDR3 DNA sequence: TGCGCCAGCAGTCAGGAAGGGAGGGTCACCGGGGAGCTGTTTTTT.

J is TRBJ1-3 and V is TRBV19; 11 positions match TRBD1. The V gene's germline CDR1 is LNHDA and CDR2 SQIVND (reference sequence). The CDR3 contains 15 residues. The V gene end was trimmed by 3 bases and the J gene end by 4 bases; junction bases not matched to a gene: 2. CDR3 DNA: TGTGCCAGTAGTATGGGACAGGGGGGAGGAAACACCATATATTTT. Translated, it gives CASSMGQGGGNTIYF.

The chain couples TRBV27 to TRBJ2-7; 12 bases are a match to TRBD1. The V and J ends lost 3 bases and 6 bases, in that order; junction bases with no gene match: 12. The CDR3 totals 17 residues. Germline V gene lookup returns CDR1 MNHEY and CDR2 SMNVEV (reference sequence). CDR3 coding DNA: TGTGCCAGCAGTTTCCTTCTCGGGACAGGGGGCTTGAGCGAGCAGTACTTC. It translates to CASSFLLGTGGLSEQYF.

This chain joins TRBV28 and TRBJ1-1; possible D gene TRBD1, 6 bases. Germline CDR1 is MDHEN and CDR2 is SYDVKM. The germline V and J ends were trimmed by 3 bases and 4 bases, with 18 bases remaining between them. This CDR3 has 16 amino acids. The CDR3 nucleotides read TGTGCCAGCAGTTTGGGGGCAGGGTCGGGTTTCACTGAAGCTTTCTTT. Translation gives CASSLGAGSGFTEAFF.

This chain joins TRBV7-2 and TRBJ1-2; D might be TRBD1 (6 bases). This CDR3 is 14 amino acids long. The germline V gene has CDR1 SGHTA and CDR2 FQGNSA. Trimming removed 7 bases from V and 0 bases from J, with 12 bases in between. In DNA, the CDR3 is TGTGCCAGCACCGAACAGGGAGCTAACTATGGCTACACCTTC. Translation: CASTEQGANYGYTF.

This clone was found once. CDR3 loop: CASSLAGHIYQPQHF. In DNA, the CDR3 is TGTGCCAGCAGCTTAGCGGGACACATCTATCAGCCCCAGCATTTT. The J gene is TRBJ1-5, the V gene TRBV7-8; weak D call: TRBD1 (6 bases). Germline V gene sequence: CDR1 SGHVS, CDR2 FQNEAQ. The CDR3 consists of 15 residues. V was pared by 0 bases and J by 5 bases, with 11 bases between.

The chain uses TRBV11-1 and TRBJ2-1; TRBD2 aligns across 8 bases. This CDR3 is built from 15 residues. Losses at the gene ends were 4 bases for V and 4 bases for J; bases not matched to a gene: 6. Germline CDR1 reads SGHAT; CDR2 reads FQDESV (reference sequence). The CDR3 loop reads CASSSSGSGYNEQFF. The CDR3, as DNA: TGTGCCAGCAGCTCGAGCGGGAGCGGGTACAATGAGCAGTTCTTC.

This chain connects TRBV5-1 to TRBJ2-5, with 8 bases matching TRBD1. The CDR3 totals 15 residues. The V gene end was trimmed by 2 bases and the J gene end by 5 bases; junction bases not matched to a gene: 8. Germline V lookup: CDR1 SGHRS, CDR2 YFSETQ. CDR3 nucleotide sequence: TGCGCCAGCAGCTTTAGTCCAGGGGGCCGGGAGACCCAGTACTTC. This gives the protein CASSFSPGGRETQYF.

V and J are TRBV2 and TRBJ2-6; weak D call: TRBD1 (6 bases). Germline V gene sequence: CDR1 SNHLY, CDR2 FYNNEI. V was cut by 8 bases and J by 0 bases, with 11 bases left in between. The CDR3 contains 15 residues. CDR3 protein: CASVNRDSGANVLTF. The CDR3 DNA reads TGTGCCAGCGTAAACAGGGACTCTGGGGCCAACGTCCTGACTTTC. Filled out from reference TRBV2 and TRBJ2-6, the complete variable domain reads EPEVTQTPSHQVTQMGQEVILRCVPISNHLYFYWYRQILGQKVEFLVSFYNNEISEKSEIFDDQFSVERPDGSNFTLKIRSTKLEDSAMYFCASVNRDSGANVLTFGAGSRLTVL.

The gene calls are TRBV19 and TRBJ1-1, with 8 nucleotides matching TRBD1. This CDR3 is 13 amino acids long. CDR1 is LNHDA and CDR2 is SQIVND in the germline V gene (reference sequence). J gave up 4 bases and V 8 bases, and 6 bases lay outside the gene matches. The CDR3 loop is CASGPTGGTEAFF. The CDR3 DNA reads TGTGCCAGTGGACCAACAGGGGGCACTGAAGCTTTCTTT.

The rearrangement links TRBV5-4 to TRBJ1-2; no definite D call. The CDR3 is made up of 14 amino acids. CDR1 and CDR2 from the germline V gene are SGHNT and YYREEE (reference sequence). V gave up 4 bases and J gave up 6 bases, with 16 bases separating them. In DNA form, the CDR3 reads TGTGCCAGCAGCCAGGACGGGCTAGCGAATGGCTACACCTTC. Its protein is CASSQDGLANGYTF. The complete variable domain, with remaining parts taken from reference TRBV5-4 and TRBJ1-2, reads ETGVTQSPTHLIKTRGQQVTLRCSSQSGHNTVSWYQQALGQGPQFIFQYYREEENGRGNFPPRFSGLQFPNYSSELNVNALELDDSALYLCASSQDGLANGYTFGSGTRLTVV.

The chain has TRBV19 and TRBJ2-2; D is possibly TRBD2 (6 bases). Trimming took 3 bases from V and 3 from J, leaving 8 bases between them. This CDR3 region has 14 residues. Per germline, CDR1 LNHDA and CDR2 SQIVND (reference sequence). CDR3 loop: CASSIGGDTGELFF. Written as DNA, the CDR3 is TGTGCCAGTAGTATCGGAGGGGACACCGGGGAGCTGTTTTTT.

The chain recombines TRBV29-1 with TRBJ1-1; TRBD1 matches 7 bases. Germline V gene lookup returns CDR1 SQVTM and CDR2 ANQGSEA. Trimming removed 7 bases from V and 2 bases from J; junction bases left unmatched: 7. This CDR3 region has 13 residues. The CDR3, as DNA: TGCAGCGCCGGGACAGCCTTCAACACTGAAGCTTTCTTT. Amino acid sequence: CSAGTAFNTEAFF. Variable domain in full (rest from reference TRBV29-1 and TRBJ1-1): SAVISQKPSRDICQRGTSLTIQCQVDSQVTMMFWYRQQPGQSLTLIATANQGSEATYESGFVIDKFPISRPNLTFSTLTVSNMSPEDSSIYLCSAGTAFNTEAFFGQGTRLTVV.

The chain employs TRBV6-5 and TRBJ2-7; 12 positions match TRBD2. Germline V gene data show CDR1 as MNHEY and CDR2 as SVGAGI. This CDR3 contains 13 residues. V trimming: 6 bases; J trimming: 13 bases; junction bases outside the gene matches: 10. The CDR3 reads CASSLGLAGNLYF. The CDR3 DNA follows: TGTGCCAGCAGCCTTGGACTAGCGGGAAATCTATACTTC.

The J gene is TRBJ1-2, the V gene TRBV28; TRBD1 agrees at 9 bases. Germline-derived CDR1 and CDR2 are MDHEN and SYDVKM. Trimming took 7 bases from V and 7 from J; bases not matched to a gene: 16. CDR3 length: 16 amino acids. In DNA form, the CDR3 reads TGTGCCAGCACCCTGAGGGGACAGGGCCCTACTGGTGGCTACACCTTC. It translates to CASTLRGQGPTGGYTF.

The chain joins TRBV5-4 to TRBJ2-2; TRBD2 matches at 8 bases. The CDR3 is made up of 17 amino acids. V lost 3 bases to trimming and J lost 6 bases; unmatched junction nucleotides: 13. Germline values: CDR1 SGHNT, CDR2 YYREEE (reference sequence). The CDR3 reads CASSSWGTGGPSGELFF. CDR3 nucleotides: TGTGCCAGCAGCTCTTGGGGGACGGGAGGGCCCTCCGGGGAGCTGTTTTTT.

This rearrangement joins TRBV5-4 to TRBJ2-3; 9 positions agree with TRBD1. Germline V gene lookup returns CDR1 SGHNT and CDR2 YYREEE (reference sequence). J gave up 1 base and V 3 bases, and 6 bases lay outside the gene matches. CDR3 length: 16 residues. The DNA for the CDR3 is TGTGCCAGCAGCTCCACAGGGGGCCGGGGCACAGATACGCAGTATTTT. This sequence encodes CASSSTGGRGTDTQYF.

This chain joins TRBV4-3 and TRBJ1-4; D remains ambiguous. V was pared by 0 bases and J by 6 bases, with 14 bases between. The CDR3 loop spans 16 amino acids. CDR1 and CDR2 (germline): LGHNA, YSLEER. In DNA, the CDR3 is TGCGCCAGCAGCCAAGAGAGGGCCGGGATTGATGAAAAACTGTTTTTT. Residues: CASSQERAGIDEKLFF.

This chain connects TRBV6-5 to TRBJ1-2; D is unresolved. The CDR3 runs to 15 residues. CDR1 MNHEY and CDR2 SVGAGI come from the germline V gene. Trimming removed 6 bases from V and 2 bases from J, with 16 bases in between. The CDR3 DNA sequence: TGTGCCAGCAGGAGTGCGGGGTCGAACAACTATGGCTACACCTTC. It codes for CASRSAGSNNYGYTF.

This chain links TRBV30 with TRBJ2-7, with a weak D call TRBD2 (7 bases). The CDR3 is 12 residues long. The ends were cut back, 0 bases at V and 7 bases at J, with 10 bases in the middle. Germline lookup yields CDR1 GTSNPN and CDR2 SVGIG (reference sequence). This CDR3 is CAWSVRGGEQYF. CDR3 DNA sequence: TGTGCCTGGAGTGTGAGGGGGGGAGAGCAGTACTTC.

This clone was observed once. The chain uses TRBV6-5 and TRBJ2-7; 9 nucleotides agree with TRBD1. Germline assignment: CDR1 MNHEY and CDR2 SVGAGI. The ends lost 6 bases at V and 4 bases at J; junction bases unmatched: 7. The CDR3 length is 14 residues. CDR3 nucleotide sequence: TGTGCCAGCAGGATGGGACAGGGCTCATACGAGCAGTACTTC. Translated: CASRMGQGSYEQYF.

This chain joins TRBV27 and TRBJ2-1; possibly TRBD2 for D (5 bases). Germline values: CDR1 MNHEY, CDR2 SMNVEV (reference sequence). This CDR3 is 15 amino acids long. V lost 2 bases, J lost 0 bases, and 8 bases lay in between. The CDR3 spells CASSLIATSYNEQFF. The CDR3 nucleotides are TGTGCCAGCAGTTTAATAGCGACCTCCTACAATGAGCAGTTCTTC.